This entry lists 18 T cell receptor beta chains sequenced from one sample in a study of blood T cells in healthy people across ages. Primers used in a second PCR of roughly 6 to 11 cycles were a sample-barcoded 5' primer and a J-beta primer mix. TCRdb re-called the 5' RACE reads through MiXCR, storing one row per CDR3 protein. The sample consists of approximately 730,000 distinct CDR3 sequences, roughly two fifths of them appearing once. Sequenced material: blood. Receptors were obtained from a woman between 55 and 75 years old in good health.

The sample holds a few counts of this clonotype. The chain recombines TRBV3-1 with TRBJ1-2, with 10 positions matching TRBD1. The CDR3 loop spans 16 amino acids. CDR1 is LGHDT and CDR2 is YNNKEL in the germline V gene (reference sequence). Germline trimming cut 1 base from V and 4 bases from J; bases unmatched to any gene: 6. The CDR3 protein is CASSQGVGTGAYGYTF. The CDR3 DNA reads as TGTGCCAGCAGCCAAGGGGTCGGGACAGGGGCCTATGGCTACACCTTC.

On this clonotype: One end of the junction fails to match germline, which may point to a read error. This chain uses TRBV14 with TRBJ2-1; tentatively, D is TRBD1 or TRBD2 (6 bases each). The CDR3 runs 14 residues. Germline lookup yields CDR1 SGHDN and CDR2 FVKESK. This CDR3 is CTSSLDRGLGEQFF. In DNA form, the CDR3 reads TGTACCAGCAGCCTCGACCGGGGGCTGGGTGAGCAGTTCTTC.

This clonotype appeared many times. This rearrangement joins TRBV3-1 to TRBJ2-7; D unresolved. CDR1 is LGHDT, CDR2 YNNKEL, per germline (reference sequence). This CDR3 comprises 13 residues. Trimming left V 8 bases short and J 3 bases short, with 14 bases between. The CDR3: CASSLADVYEQYF. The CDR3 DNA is TGTGCCAGCTCCCTGGCCGATGTCTACGAGCAGTACTTC.

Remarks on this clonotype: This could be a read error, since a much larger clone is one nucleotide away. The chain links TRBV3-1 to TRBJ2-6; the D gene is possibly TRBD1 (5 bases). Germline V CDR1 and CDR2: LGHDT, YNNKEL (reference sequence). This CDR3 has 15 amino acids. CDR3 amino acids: CASSLDISGANVPTF. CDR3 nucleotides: TGTGCCAGCAGCCTCGACATCTCTGGGGCCAACGTCCCGACTTTC.

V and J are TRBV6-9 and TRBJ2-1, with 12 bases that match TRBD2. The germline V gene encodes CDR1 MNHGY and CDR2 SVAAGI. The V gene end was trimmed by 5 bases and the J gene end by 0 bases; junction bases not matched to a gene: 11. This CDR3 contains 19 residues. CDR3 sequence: CASSAPGLAGESSYNEQFF. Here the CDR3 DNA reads TGTGCCAGCAGTGCTCCGGGACTAGCGGGCGAAAGCTCCTACAATGAGCAGTTCTTC.

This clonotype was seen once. For the CDR3, the DNA is TGTGCCAGCAGCGGGGCTAGCGGGTACAATGAGCAGTTCTTC. This sequence encodes CASSGASGYNEQFF. The chain uses TRBV11-2 and TRBJ2-1; 8 bases line up with TRBD2. Germline CDR1 and CDR2: SGHAT and FQNNGV. After removal of 5 bases from V and 4 bases from J, the junction contained 4 bases not matched to a gene. This CDR3 comprises 14 residues.

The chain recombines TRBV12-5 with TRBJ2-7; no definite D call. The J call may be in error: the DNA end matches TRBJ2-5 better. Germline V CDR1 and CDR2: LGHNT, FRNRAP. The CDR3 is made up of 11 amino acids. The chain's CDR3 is CASGLEETQYF. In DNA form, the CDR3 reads TGTGCTAGTGGTTTGGAGGAGACCCAGTACTTC.

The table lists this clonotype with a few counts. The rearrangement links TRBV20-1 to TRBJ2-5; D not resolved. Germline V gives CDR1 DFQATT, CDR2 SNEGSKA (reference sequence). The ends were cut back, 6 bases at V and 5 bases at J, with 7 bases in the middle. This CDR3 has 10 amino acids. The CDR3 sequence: CSAPRETQYF. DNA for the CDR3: TGCAGTGCCCCTAGGGAGACCCAGTACTTC.

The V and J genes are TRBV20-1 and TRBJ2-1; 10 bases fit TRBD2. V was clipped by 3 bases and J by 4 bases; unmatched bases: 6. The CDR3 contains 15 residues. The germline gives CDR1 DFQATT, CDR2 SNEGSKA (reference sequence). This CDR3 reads CSASRPSGGYNEQFF. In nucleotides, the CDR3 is TGCAGTGCTAGTCGCCCTAGCGGGGGTTACAATGAGCAGTTCTTC.

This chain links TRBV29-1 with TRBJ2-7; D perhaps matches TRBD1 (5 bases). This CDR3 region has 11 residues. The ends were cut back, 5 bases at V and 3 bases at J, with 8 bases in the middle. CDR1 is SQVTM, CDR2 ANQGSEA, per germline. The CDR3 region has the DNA TGCAGCGTTTTCAGGGACTACGAGCAGTACTTC. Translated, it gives CSVFRDYEQYF.

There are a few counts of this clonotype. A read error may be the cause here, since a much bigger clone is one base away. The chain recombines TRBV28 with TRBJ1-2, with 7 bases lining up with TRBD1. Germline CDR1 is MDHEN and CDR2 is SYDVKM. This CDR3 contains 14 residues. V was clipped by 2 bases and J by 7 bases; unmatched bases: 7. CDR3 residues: CASSLAGTARGYTF. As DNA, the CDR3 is TGTGCCAGCAGTTTAGCCGGGACAGCTCGTGGCTACACCTTC.

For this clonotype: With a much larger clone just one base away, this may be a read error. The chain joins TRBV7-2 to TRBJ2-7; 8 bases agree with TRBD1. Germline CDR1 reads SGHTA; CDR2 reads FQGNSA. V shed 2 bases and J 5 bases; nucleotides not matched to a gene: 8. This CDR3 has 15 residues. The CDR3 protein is CASSLNAGTGDEQYF. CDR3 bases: TGTGCCAGCAGCTTAAACGCCGGGACAGGAGACGAGCAGTACTTC.

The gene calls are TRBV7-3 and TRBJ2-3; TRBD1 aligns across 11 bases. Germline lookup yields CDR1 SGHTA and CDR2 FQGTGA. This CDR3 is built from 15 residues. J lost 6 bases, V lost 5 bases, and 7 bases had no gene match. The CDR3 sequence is CASSTSGTGGDTQYF. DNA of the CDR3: TGTGCCAGCAGCACCTCCGGGACAGGGGGGGATACGCAGTATTTT.

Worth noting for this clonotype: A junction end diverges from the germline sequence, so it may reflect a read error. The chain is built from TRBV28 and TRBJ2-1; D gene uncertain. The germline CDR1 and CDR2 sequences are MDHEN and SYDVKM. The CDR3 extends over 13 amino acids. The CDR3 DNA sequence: TGTGCCAGCAGTTTAGGGGTTAGCAATGAGCTGTTCTTC. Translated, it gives CASSLGVSNELFF.

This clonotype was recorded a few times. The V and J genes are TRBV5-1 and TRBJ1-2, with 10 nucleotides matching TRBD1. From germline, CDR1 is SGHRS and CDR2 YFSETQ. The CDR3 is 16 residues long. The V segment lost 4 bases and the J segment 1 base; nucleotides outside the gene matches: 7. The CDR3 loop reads CASSLSGTGVNYGYTF. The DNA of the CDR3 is TGCGCCAGCAGCCTTTCCGGGACAGGGGTTAACTATGGCTACACCTTC.

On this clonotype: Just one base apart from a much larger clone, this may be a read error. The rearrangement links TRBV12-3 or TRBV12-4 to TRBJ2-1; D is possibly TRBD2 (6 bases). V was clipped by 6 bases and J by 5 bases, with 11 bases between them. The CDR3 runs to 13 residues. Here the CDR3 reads CASSRESHNEQFF. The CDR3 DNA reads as TGTGCCAGCAGCCGGGAGTCCCACAATGAGCAGTTCTTC.

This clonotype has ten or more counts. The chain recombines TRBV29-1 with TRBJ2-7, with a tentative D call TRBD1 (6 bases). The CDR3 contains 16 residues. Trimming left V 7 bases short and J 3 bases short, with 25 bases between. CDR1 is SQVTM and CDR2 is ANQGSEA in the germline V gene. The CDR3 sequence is CSAVRGLFSRGYEQYF. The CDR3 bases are TGCAGCGCCGTCAGGGGCCTCTTCTCCCGGGGCTACGAGCAGTACTTC.

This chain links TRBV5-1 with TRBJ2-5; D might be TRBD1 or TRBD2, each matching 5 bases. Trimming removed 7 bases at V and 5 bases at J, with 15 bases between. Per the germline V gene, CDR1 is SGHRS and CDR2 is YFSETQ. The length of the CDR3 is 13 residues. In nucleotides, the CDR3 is TGCGCCAGCGGGGACGGACTCGGGGAGACCCAGTACTTC. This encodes CASGDGLGETQYF.